The following is a T cell receptor beta chain sequence with its context. The antigen is unknown. Trimming stripped 5 bases from V and 3 bases from J, with 11 bases between. The CDR3 loop spans 13 amino acids. Germline-derived CDR1 and CDR2 are SGHAT and FQNNGV. It was with 60 Vbeta and 13 Jbeta primers that the PCR ran. Here immunoSEQ multiplex PCR was the method, and the copy in TCRdb shows in-frame clones only, minus some. The data hold around 100,000 clones, with about four fifths observed a single time. The sample comes from a study of cytomegalovirus exposure and HLA in healthy donors. Whole-study results and caveats: A later analysis reportedly found that, within productive TCRs, an Asian-associated ancestry cluster had fewer N-insertions than the mean observed across the approximately 670 donors. Some highly shared sequence variants likely arose as a pipeline artifact.

This clonotype was obtained from a man aged 18 to 29 in good health and CMV-seronegative. The genes are TRBV11-2 and TRBJ2-7; D might be TRBD1 (6 bases). Specimen: PBMCs. The CDR3 region is CASSQDSDYEQYF. The CDR3 DNA is TGTGCCAGCAGCCAGGACAGCGACTACGAGCAGTACTTC.